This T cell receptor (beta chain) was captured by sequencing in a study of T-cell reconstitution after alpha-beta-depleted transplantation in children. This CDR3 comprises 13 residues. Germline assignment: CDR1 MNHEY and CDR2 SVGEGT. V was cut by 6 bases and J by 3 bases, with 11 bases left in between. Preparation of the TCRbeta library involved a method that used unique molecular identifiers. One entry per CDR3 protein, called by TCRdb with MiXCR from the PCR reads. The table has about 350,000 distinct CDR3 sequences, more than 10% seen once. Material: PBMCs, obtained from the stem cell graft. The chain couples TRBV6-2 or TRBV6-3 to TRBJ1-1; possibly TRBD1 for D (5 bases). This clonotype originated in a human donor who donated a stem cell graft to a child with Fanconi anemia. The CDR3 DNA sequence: TGTGCCAGCAGGAAGGTGGGGGACACTGAAGCTTTCTTT. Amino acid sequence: CASRKVGDTEAFF.